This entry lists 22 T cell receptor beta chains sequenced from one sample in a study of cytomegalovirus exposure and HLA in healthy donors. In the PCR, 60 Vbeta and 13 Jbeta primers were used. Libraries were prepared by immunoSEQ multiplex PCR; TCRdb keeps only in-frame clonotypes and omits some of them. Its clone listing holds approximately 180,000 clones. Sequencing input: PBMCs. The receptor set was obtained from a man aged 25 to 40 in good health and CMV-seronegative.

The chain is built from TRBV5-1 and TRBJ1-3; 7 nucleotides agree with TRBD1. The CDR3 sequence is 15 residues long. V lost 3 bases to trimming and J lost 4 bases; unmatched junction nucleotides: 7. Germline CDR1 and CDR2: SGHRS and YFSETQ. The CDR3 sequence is CASSSTGTVGNTIYF. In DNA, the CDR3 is TGCGCCAGCAGCTCAACCGGGACAGTCGGAAACACCATATATTTT.

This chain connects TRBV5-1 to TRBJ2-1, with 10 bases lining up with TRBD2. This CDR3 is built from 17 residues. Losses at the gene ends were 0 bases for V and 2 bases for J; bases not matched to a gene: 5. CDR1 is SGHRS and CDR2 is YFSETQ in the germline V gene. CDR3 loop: CASSLALAGSAYNEQFF. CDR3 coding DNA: TGCGCCAGCAGCTTGGCACTAGCGGGAAGCGCCTACAATGAGCAGTTCTTC.

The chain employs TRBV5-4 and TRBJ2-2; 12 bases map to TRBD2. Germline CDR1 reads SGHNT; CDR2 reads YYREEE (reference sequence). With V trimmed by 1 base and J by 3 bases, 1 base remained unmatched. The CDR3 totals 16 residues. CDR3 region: CASSLTSGRYTGELFF. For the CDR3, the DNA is TGTGCCAGCAGCTTGACTAGCGGGAGGTACACCGGGGAGCTGTTTTTT.

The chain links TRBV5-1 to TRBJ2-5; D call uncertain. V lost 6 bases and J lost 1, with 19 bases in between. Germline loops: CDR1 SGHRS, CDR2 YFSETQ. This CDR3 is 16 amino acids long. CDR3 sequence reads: CASTVHRGPGQETQYF. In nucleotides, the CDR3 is TGCGCCAGCACGGTCCATCGTGGCCCGGGCCAAGAGACCCAGTACTTC. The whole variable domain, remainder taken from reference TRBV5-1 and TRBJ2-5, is KAGVTQTPRYLIKTRGQQVTLSCSPISGHRSVSWYQQTPGQGLQFLFEYFSETQRNKGNFPGRFSGRQFSNSRSEMNVSTLELGDSALYLCASTVHRGPGQETQYFGPGTRLLVL.

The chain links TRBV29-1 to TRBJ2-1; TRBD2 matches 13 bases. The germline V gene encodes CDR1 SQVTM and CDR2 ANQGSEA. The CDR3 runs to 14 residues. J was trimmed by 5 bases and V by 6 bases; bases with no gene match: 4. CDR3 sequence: CSVILAGGNNEQFF. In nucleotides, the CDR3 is TGCAGCGTGATACTAGCGGGAGGGAACAATGAGCAGTTCTTC.

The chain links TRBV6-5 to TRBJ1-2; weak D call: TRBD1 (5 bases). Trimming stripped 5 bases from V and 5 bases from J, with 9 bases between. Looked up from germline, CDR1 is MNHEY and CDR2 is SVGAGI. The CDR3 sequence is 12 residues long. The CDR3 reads CASSPRGYGYTF. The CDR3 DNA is TGTGCCAGCAGTCCAAGGGGATATGGCTACACCTTC.

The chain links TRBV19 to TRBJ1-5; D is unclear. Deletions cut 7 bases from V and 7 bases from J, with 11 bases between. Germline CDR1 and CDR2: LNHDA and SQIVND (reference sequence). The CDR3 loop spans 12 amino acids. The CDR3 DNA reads TGTGCCAGTACCATAGGGAGCCAGCCCCAGCATTTT. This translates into CASTIGSQPQHF.

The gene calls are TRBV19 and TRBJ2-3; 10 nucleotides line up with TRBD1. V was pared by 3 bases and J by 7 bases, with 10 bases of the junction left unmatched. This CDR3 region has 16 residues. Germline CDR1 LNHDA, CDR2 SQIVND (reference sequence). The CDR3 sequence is CASSILSGTGDNTQYF. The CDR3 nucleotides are TGTGCCAGTAGTATTCTCTCCGGGACAGGGGACAATACGCAGTATTTT.

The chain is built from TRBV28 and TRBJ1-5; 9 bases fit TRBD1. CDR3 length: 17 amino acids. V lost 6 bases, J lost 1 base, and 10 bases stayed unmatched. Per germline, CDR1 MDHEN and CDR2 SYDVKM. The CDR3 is CASRPDRGIRSNQPQHF. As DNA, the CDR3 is TGTGCCAGCAGACCGGACAGGGGAATTCGGAGCAATCAGCCCCAGCATTTT.

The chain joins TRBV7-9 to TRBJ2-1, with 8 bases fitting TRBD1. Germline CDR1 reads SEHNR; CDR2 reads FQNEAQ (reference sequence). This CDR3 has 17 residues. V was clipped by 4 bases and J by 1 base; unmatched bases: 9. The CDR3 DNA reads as TGTGCCAGCAGCTCAACCCGGGACAGGCGATCCTACAATGAGCAGTTCTTC. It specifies CASSSTRDRRSYNEQFF.

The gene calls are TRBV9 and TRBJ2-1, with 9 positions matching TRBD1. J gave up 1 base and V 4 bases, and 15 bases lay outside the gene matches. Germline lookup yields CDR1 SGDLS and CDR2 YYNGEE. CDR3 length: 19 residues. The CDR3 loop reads CASSPRDRETLHSYNEQFF. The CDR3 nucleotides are TGTGCCAGCAGCCCCCGGGACAGGGAGACACTACATTCCTACAATGAGCAGTTCTTC.

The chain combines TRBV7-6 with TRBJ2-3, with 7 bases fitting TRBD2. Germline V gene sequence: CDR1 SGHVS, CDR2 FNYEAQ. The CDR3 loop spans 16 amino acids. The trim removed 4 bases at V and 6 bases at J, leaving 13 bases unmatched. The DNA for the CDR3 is TGTGCCAGCAGCTCTCTAGCGGACTATAGATGGGATACGCAGTATTTT. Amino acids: CASSSLADYRWDTQYF.

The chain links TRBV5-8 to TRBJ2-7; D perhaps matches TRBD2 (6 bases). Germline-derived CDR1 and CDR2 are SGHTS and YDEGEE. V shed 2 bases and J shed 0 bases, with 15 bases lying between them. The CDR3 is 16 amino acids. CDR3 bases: TGTGCCAGCAGCTTTCAGGTCCGGGGGAGCTCCTACGAGCAGTACTTC. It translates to CASSFQVRGSSYEQYF.

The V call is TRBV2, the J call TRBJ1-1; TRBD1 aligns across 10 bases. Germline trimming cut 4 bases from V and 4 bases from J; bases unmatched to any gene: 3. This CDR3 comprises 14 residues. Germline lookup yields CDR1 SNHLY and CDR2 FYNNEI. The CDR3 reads CASSADRGLTEAFF. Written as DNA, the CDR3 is TGTGCCAGCAGTGCAGACAGGGGGCTCACTGAAGCTTTCTTT. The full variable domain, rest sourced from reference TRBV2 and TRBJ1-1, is EPEVTQTPSHQVTQMGQEVILRCVPISNHLYFYWYRQILGQKVEFLVSFYNNEISEKSEIFDDQFSVERPDGSNFTLKIRSTKLEDSAMYFCASSADRGLTEAFFGQGTRLTVV.

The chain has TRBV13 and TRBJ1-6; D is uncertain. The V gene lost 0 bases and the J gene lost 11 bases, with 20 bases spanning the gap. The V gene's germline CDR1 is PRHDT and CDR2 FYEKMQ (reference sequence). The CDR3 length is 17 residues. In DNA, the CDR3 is TGTGCCAGCAGCTTAGGGGGCGGGCTGGACGGGCTGGCACCCCTCCACTTT. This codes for CASSLGGGLDGLAPLHF. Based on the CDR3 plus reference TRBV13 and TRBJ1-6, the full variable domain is AAGVIQSPRHLIKEKRETATLKCYPIPRHDTVYWYQQGPGQDPQFLISFYEKMQSDKGSIPDRFSAQQFSDYHSELNMSSLELGDSALYFCASSLGGGLDGLAPLHFGNGTRLTVT.

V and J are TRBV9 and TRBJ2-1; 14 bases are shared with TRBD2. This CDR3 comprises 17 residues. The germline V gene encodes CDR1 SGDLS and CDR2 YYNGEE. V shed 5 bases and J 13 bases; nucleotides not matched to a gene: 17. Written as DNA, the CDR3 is TGTGCCAGCAGTCAAACAACGACTAGCGGGGGGGCCTCGCGTCAGTTCTTC. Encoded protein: CASSQTTTSGGASRQFF.

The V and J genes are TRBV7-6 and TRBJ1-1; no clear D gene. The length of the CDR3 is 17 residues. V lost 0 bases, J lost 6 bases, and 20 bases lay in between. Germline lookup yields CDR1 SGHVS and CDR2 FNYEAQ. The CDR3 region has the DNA TGTGCCAGCAGCTTAGCTGCATACGGGTCGGTCGCATCTGAAGCTTTCTTT. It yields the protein CASSLAAYGSVASEAFF.

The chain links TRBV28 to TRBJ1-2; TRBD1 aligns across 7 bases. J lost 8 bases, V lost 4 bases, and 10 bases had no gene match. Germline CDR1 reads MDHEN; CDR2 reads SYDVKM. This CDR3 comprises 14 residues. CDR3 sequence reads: CASSWPAGGRGYTF. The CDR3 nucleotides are TGTGCCAGCAGTTGGCCGGCAGGGGGAAGGGGCTACACCTTC.

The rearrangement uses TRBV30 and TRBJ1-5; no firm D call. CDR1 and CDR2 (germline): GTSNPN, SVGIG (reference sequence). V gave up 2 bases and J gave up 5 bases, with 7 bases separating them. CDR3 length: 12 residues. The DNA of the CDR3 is TGTGCCTGGAGTAGCCAGGATCAGCCCCAGCATTTT. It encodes CAWSSQDQPQHF.

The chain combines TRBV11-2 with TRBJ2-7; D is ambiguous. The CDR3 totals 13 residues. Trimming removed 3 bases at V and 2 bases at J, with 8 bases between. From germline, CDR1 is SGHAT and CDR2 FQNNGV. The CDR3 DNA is TGTGCCAGCAGCTTGGGCAGAACCTACGAGCAGTACTTC. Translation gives CASSLGRTYEQYF. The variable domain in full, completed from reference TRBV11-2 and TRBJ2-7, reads EAGVAQSPRYKIIEKRQSVAFWCNPISGHATLYWYQQILGQGPKLLIQFQNNGVVDDSQLPKDRFSAERLKGVDSTLKIQPAKLEDSAVYLCASSLGRTYEQYFGPGTRLTVT.

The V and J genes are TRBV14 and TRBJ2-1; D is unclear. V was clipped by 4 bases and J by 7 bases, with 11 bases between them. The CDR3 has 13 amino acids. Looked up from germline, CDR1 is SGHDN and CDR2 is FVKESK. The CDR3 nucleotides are TGTGCCAGCAGCCCGGCGCCCGGGAATGAGCAGTTCTTC. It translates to CASSPAPGNEQFF.

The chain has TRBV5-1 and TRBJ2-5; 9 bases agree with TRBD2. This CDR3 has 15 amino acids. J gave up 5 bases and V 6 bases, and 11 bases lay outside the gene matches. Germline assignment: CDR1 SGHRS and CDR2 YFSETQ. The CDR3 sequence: CASKAGGAVLETQYF. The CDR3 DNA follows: TGCGCCAGCAAAGCGGGGGGCGCGGTACTGGAGACCCAGTACTTC. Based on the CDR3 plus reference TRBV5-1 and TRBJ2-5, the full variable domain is KAGVTQTPRYLIKTRGQQVTLSCSPISGHRSVSWYQQTPGQGLQFLFEYFSETQRNKGNFPGRFSGRQFSNSRSEMNVSTLELGDSALYLCASKAGGAVLETQYFGPGTRLLVL.